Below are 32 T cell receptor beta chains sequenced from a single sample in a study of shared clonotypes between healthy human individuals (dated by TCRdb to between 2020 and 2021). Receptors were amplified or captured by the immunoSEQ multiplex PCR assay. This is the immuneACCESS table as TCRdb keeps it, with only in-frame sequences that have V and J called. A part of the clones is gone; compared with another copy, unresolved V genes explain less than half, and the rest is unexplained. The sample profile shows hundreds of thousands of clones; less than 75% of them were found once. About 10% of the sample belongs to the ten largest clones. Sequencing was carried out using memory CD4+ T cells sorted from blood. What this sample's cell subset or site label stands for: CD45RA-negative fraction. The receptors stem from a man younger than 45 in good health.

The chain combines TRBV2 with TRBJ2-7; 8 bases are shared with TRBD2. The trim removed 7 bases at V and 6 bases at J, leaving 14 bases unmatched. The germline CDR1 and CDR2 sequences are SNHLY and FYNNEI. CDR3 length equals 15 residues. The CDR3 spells CASNELAAGSAEQYF. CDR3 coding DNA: TGTGCCAGCAACGAACTAGCGGCCGGCTCGGCCGAGCAGTACTTC. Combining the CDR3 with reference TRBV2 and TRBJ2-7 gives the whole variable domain EPEVTQTPSHQVTQMGQEVILRCVPISNHLYFYWYRQILGQKVEFLVSFYNNEISEKSEIFDDQFSVERPDGSNFTLKIRSTKLEDSAMYFCASNELAAGSAEQYFGPGTRLTVT.

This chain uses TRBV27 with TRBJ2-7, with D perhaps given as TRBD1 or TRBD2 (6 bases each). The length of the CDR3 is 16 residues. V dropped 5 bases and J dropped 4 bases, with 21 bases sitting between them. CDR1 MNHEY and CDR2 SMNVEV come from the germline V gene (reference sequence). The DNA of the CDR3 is TGTGCCAGCAGTAATGATCCATCGGGGGCGACTTACGAGCAGTACTTC. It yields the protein CASSNDPSGATYEQYF.

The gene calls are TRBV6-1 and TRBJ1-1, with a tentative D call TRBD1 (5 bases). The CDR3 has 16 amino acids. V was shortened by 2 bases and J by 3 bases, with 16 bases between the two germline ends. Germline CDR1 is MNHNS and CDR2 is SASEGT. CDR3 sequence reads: CASSEMVGVRDTEAFF. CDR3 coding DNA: TGTGCCAGCAGTGAAATGGTAGGGGTTCGAGACACTGAAGCTTTCTTT.

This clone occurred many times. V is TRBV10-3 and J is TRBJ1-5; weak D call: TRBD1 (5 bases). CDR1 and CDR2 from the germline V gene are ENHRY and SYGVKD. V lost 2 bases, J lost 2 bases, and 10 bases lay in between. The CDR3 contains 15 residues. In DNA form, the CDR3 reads TGTGCCATCAGTGAGGGGCAGGGCGGCAATCAGCCCCAGCATTTT. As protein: CAISEGQGGNQPQHF.

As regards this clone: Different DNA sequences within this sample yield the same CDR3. The CDR3 spells CASSPAGTGGYEQYF. Here the CDR3 DNA reads TGTGCCAGCTCACCAGCCGGGACAGGAGGCTACGAGCAGTACTTC. The chain couples TRBV18 to TRBJ2-7, with TRBD1 matching 8 bases. The CDR3 extends over 15 amino acids. The J segment lost 3 bases and the V segment lost 2 bases, leaving 6 bases of the junction unmatched. Germline CDR1 is KGHSH and CDR2 is LQKENI. Full variable domain (outside the CDR3, taken from reference TRBV18 and TRBJ2-7): NAGVMQNPRHLVRRRGQEARLRCSPMKGHSHVYWYRQLPEEGLKFMVYLQKENIIDESGMPKERFSAEFPKEGPSILRIQQVVRGDSAAYFCASSPAGTGGYEQYFGPGTRLTVT.

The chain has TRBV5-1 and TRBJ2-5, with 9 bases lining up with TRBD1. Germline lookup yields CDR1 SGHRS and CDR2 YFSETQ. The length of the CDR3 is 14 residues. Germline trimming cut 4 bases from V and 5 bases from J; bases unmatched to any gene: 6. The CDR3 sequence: CASSQQGARETQYF. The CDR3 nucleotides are TGCGCCAGCAGCCAACAGGGGGCGCGTGAGACCCAGTACTTC.

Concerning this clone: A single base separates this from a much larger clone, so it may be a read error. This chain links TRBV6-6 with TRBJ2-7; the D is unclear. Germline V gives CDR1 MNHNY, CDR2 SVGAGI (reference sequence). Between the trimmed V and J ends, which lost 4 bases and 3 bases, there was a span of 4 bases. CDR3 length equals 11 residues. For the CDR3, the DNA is TGTGCCAGCAGTTCCCTCTACGAGCAGTACTTC. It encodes CASSSLYEQYF.

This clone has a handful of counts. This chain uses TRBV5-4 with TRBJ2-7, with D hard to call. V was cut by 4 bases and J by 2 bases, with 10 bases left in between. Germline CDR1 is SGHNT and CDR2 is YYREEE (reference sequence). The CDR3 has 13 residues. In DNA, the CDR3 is TGTGCCAGCAGCCTTGGGTGGACCTACGAGCAGTACTTC. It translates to CASSLGWTYEQYF.

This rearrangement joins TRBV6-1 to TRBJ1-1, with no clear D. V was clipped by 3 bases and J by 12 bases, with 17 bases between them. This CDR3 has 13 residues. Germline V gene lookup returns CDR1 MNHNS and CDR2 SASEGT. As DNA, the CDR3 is TGTGCCAGCAGTGATATGCGTGGATCGATATCTTTCTTT. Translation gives CASSDMRGSISFF.

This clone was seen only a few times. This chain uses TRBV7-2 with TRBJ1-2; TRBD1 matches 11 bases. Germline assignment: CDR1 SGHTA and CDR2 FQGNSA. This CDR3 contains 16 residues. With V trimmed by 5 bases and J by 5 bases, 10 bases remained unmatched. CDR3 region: CASSLLRDRGVYGYTF. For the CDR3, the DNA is TGTGCCAGCAGCCTCCTCCGGGACAGGGGGGTATATGGCTACACCTTC.

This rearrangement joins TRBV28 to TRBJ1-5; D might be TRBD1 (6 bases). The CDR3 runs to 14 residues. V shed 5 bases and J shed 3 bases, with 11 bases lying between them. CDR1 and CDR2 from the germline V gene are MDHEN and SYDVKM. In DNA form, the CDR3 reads TGTGCCAGCAGTGGACAGCCCTTCAATCAGCCCCAGCATTTT. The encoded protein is CASSGQPFNQPQHF. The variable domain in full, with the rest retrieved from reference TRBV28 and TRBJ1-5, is DVKVTQSSRYLVKRTGEKVFLECVQDMDHENMFWYRQDPGLGLRLIYFSYDVKMKEKGDIPEGYSVSREKKERFSLILESASTNQTSMYLCASSGQPFNQPQHFGDGTRLSIL.

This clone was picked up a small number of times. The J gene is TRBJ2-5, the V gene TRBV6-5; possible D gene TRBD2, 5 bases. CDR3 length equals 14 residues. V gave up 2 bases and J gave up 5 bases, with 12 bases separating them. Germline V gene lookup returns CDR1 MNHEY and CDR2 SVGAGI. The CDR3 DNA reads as TGTGCCAGCAGTTACGGGGTAGGCGGGGAGACCCAGTACTTC. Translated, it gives CASSYGVGGETQYF.

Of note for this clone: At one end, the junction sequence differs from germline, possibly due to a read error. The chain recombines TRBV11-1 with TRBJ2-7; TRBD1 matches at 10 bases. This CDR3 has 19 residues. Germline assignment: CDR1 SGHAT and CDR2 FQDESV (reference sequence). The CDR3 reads CASTPVTGGLGEGSNEQYF. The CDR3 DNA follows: TGTGCCAGCACTCCGGTGACAGGGGGCCTCGGGGAGGGCTCCAACGAGCAGTACTTC.

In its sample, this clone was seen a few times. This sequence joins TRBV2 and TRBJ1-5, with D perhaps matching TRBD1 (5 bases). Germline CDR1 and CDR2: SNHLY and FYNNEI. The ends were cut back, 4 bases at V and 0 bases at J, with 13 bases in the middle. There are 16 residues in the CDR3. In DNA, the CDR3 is TGTGCCAGCAGTGGGGGCAGTATCTATAGCAATCAGCCCCAGCATTTT. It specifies CASSGGSIYSNQPQHF. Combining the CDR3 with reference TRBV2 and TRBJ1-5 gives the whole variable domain EPEVTQTPSHQVTQMGQEVILRCVPISNHLYFYWYRQILGQKVEFLVSFYNNEISEKSEIFDDQFSVERPDGSNFTLKIRSTKLEDSAMYFCASSGGSIYSNQPQHFGDGTRLSIL.

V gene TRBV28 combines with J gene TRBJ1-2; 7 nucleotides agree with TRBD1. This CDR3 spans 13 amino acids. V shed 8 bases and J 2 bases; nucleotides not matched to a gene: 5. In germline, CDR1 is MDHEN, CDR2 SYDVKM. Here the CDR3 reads CASHQGVNYGYTF. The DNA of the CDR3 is TGTGCCAGCCACCAGGGGGTGAACTATGGCTACACCTTC.

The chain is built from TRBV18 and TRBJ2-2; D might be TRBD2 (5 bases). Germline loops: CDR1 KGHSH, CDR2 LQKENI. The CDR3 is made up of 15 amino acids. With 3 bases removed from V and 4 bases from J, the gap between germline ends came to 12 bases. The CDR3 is CASSPAGEGTGELFF. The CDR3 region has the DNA TGTGCCAGCTCACCGGCGGGCGAAGGCACCGGGGAGCTGTTTTTT.

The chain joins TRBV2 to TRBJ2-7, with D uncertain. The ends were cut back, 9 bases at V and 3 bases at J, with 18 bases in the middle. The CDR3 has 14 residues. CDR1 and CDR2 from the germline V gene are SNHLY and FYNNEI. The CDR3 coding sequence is TGTGCCAGTAGCAACCTTAGGCAGATCTACGAGCAGTACTTC. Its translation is CASSNLRQIYEQYF.

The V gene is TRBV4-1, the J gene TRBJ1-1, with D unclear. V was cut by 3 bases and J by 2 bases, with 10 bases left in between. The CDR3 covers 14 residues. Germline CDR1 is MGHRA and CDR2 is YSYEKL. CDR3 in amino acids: CASSQATVNTEAFF. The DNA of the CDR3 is TGCGCCAGCAGCCAGGCCACAGTCAACACTGAAGCTTTCTTT.

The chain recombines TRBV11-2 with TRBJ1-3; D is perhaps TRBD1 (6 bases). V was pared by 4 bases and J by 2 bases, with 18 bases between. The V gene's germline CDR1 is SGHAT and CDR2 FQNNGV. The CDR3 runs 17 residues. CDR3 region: CASSYLDSRATGNTIYF. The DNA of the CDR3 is TGTGCCAGCAGCTACCTGGACAGTCGGGCTACTGGAAACACCATATATTTT.

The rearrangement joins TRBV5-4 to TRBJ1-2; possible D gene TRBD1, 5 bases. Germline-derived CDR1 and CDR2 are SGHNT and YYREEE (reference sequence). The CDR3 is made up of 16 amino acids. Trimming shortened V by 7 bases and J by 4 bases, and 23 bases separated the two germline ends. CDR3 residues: CASAPENRGPGYGYTF. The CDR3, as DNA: TGTGCCAGCGCGCCGGAAAACCGGGGACCGGGCTATGGCTACACCTTC. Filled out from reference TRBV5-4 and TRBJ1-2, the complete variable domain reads ETGVTQSPTHLIKTRGQQVTLRCSSQSGHNTVSWYQQALGQGPQFIFQYYREEENGRGNFPPRFSGLQFPNYSSELNVNALELDDSALYLCASAPENRGPGYGYTFGSGTRLTVV.

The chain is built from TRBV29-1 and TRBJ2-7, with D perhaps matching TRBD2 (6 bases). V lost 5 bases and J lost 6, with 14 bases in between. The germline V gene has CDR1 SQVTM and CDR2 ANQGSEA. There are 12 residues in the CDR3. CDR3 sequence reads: CSVSTRDSEQYF. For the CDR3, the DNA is TGCAGCGTTTCAACCAGGGACTCCGAGCAGTACTTC.

The CDR3 sequence: CASSIPGSYEQYF. DNA for the CDR3: TGTGCCAGTAGTATTCCCGGCAGCTACGAGCAGTACTTC. This chain connects TRBV19 to TRBJ2-7; the D is unclear. The CDR3 is 13 residues long. V was clipped by 3 bases and J by 3 bases, with 9 bases between them. CDR1 is LNHDA and CDR2 is SQIVND in the germline V gene (reference sequence).

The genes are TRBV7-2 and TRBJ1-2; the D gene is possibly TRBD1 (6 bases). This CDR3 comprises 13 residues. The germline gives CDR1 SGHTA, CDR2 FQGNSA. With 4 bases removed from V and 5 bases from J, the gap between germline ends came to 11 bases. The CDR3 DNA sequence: TGTGCCAGCAGCTCCGACAGGAGATATGGCTACACCTTC. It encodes CASSSDRRYGYTF.

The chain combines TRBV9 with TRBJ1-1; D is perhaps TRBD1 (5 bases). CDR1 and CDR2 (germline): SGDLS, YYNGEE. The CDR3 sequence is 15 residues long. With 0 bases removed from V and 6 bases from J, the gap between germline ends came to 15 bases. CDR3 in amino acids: CASSVGEGRGAEAFF. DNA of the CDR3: TGTGCCAGCAGCGTAGGGGAGGGGCGAGGAGCTGAAGCTTTCTTT.

The CDR3 nucleotides are TGTGCCAGCAAAGAAGGGGGGGGCTCTAATGAAAAACTGTTTTTT. Translation gives CASKEGGGSNEKLFF. The V and J genes are TRBV6-1 and TRBJ1-4; D perhaps matches TRBD1 (6 bases). This CDR3 comprises 15 residues. The V and J ends lost 7 bases and 3 bases respectively, with 15 bases between them. CDR1 and CDR2 from the germline V gene are MNHNS and SASEGT.

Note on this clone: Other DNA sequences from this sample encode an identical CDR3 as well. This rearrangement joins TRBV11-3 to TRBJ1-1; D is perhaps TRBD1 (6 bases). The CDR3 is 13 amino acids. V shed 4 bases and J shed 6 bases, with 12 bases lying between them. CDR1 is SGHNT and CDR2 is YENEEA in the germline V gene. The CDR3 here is CASSSVRGAEAFF. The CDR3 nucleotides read TGTGCCAGCAGCTCCGTCAGGGGCGCTGAAGCTTTCTTT.

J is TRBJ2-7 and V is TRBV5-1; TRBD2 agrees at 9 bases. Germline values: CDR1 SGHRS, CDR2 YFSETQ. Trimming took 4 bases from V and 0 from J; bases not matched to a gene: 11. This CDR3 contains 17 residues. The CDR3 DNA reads TGCGCCAGCAGCCCCGAGCTAGCGGGATCGAGCTCCTACGAGCAGTACTTC. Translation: CASSPELAGSSSYEQYF. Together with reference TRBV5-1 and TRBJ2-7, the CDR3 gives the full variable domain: KAGVTQTPRYLIKTRGQQVTLSCSPISGHRSVSWYQQTPGQGLQFLFEYFSETQRNKGNFPGRFSGRQFSNSRSEMNVSTLELGDSALYLCASSPELAGSSSYEQYFGPGTRLTVT.

CDR3 residues: CASSTTGIGAFF. The DNA for the CDR3 is TGTGCCAGCAGCACCACGGGGATCGGAGCTTTCTTT. The chain couples TRBV7-9 to TRBJ1-1; D is unclear. This CDR3 spans 12 amino acids. Germline lookup yields CDR1 SEHNR and CDR2 FQNEAQ (reference sequence). The germline V and J ends were trimmed by 5 bases and 10 bases, with 14 bases remaining between them.

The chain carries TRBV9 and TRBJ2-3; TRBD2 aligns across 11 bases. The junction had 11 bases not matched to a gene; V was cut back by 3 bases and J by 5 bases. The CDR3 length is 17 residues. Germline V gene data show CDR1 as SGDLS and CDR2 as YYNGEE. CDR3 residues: CASSAGSGRGWIDTQYF. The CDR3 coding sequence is TGTGCCAGCAGCGCAGGTAGCGGGAGGGGGTGGATAGATACGCAGTATTTT.

CDR3 nucleotides: TGCAGCGCAAGTATGGAGACCCAGTACTTC. Translating gives CSASMETQYF. The V call is TRBV29-1, the J call TRBJ2-5; no definite D call. Trimming pared 7 bases from V and 5 bases from J, leaving 8 bases between. The V gene's germline CDR1 is SQVTM and CDR2 ANQGSEA. The CDR3 is 10 residues long. The whole variable domain, remainder taken from reference TRBV29-1 and TRBJ2-5, is SAVISQKPSRDICQRGTSLTIQCQVDSQVTMMFWYRQQPGQSLTLIATANQGSEATYESGFVIDKFPISRPNLTFSTLTVSNMSPEDSSIYLCSASMETQYFGPGTRLLVL.

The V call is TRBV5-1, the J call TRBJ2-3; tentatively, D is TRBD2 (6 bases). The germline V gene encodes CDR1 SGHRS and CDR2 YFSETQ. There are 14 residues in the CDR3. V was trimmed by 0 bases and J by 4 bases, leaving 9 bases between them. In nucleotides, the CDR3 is TGCGCCAGCAGCTTGGCGAGCGGGCCAGATACGCAGTATTTT. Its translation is CASSLASGPDTQYF.

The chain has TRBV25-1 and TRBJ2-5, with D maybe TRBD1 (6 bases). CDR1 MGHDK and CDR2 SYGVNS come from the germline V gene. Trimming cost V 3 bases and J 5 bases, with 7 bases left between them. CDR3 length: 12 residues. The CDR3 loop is CASSDRGETQYF. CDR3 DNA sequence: TGTGCCAGCAGTGACAGGGGCGAGACCCAGTACTTC.